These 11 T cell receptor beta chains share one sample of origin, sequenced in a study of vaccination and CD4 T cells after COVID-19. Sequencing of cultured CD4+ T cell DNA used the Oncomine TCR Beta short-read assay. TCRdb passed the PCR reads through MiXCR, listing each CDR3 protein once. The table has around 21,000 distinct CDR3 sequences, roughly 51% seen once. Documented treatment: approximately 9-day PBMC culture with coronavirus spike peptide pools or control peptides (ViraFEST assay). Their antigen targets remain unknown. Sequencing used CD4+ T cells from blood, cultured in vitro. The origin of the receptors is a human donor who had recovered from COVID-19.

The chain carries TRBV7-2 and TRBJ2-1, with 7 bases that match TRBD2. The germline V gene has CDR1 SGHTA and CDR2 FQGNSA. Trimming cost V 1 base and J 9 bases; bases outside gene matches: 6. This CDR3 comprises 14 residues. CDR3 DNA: TGTGCCAGCAGCTTAGGGACTAGTGGGGGTGAGCAGTTCTTC. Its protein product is CASSLGTSGGEQFF.

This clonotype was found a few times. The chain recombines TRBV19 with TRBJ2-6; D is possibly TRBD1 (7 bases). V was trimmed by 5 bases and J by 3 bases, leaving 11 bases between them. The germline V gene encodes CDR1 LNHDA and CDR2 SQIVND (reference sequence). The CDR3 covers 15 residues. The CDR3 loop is CASSFQGGGANVLTF. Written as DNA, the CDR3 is TGTGCCAGTAGTTTCCAGGGGGGTGGGGCCAACGTCCTGACTTTC.

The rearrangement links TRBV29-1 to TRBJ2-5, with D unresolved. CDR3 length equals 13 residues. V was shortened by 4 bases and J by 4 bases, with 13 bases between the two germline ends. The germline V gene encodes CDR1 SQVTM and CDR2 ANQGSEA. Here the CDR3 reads CSVVKGPGETQYF. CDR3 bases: TGCAGCGTTGTGAAGGGCCCAGGAGAGACCCAGTACTTC.

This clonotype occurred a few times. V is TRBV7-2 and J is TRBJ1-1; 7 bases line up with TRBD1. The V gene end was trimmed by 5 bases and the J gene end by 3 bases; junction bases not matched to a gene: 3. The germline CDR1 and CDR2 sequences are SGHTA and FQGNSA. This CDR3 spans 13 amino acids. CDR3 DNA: TGTGCCAGCAGCCCCAGGGGGGACACTGAAGCTTTCTTT. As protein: CASSPRGDTEAFF.

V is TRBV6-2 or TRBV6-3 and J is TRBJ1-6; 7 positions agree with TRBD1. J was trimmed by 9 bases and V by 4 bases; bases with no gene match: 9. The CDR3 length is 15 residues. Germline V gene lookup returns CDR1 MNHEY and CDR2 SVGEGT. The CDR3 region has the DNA TGTGCCAGCAGTTTGGTGGAGGGGGCCCTTTCACCCCTCCACTTT. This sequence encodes CASSLVEGALSPLHF.

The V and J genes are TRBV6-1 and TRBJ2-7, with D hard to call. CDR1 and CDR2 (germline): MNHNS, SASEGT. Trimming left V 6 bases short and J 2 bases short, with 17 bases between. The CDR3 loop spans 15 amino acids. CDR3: CASSPLEYSTYEQYF. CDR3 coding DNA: TGTGCCAGCAGCCCGCTGGAGTACTCCACCTACGAGCAGTACTTC.

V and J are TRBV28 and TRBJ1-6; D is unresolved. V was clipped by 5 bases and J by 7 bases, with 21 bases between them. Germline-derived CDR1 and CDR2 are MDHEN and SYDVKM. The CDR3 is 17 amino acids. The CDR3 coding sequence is TGTGCCAGCAGTCCCCCAAGTGGATCCGACGCCAATTCACCCCTCCACTTT. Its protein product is CASSPPSGSDANSPLHF.

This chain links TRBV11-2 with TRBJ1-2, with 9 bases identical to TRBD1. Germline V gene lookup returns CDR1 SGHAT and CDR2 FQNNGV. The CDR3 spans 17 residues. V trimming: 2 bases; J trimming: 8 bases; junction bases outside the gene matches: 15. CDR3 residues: CASSLRLRDRVSGGYTF. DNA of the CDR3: TGTGCCAGCAGCTTACGTCTCCGGGACAGGGTATCGGGGGGCTACACCTTC. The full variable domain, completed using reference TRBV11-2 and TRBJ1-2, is EAGVAQSPRYKIIEKRQSVAFWCNPISGHATLYWYQQILGQGPKLLIQFQNNGVVDDSQLPKDRFSAERLKGVDSTLKIQPAKLEDSAVYLCASSLRLRDRVSGGYTFGSGTRLTVV.

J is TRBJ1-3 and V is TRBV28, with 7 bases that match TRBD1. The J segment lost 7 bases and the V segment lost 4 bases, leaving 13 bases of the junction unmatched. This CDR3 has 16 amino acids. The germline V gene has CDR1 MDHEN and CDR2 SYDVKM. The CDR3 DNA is TGTGCCAGCAGTTCAGACGGACAGGTCTCCAGGAACACCATATATTTT. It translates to CASSSDGQVSRNTIYF.

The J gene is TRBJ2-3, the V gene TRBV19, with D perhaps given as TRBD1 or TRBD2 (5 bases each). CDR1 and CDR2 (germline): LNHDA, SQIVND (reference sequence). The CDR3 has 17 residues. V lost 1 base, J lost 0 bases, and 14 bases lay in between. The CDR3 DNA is TGTGCCAGTAGTATAGTGGGGGTAGCGCGGAGCACAGATACGCAGTATTTT. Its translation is CASSIVGVARSTDTQYF.

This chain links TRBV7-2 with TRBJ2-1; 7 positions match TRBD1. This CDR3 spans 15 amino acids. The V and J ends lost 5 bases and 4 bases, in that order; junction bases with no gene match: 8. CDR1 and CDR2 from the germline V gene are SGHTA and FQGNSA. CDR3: CASSTGTASYNEQFF. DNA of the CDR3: TGTGCCAGCAGCACCGGGACAGCTTCGTACAATGAGCAGTTCTTC.